Each of the 28 T cell receptor beta chains below was sequenced from the same sample in a study of T cell responses to AZD1222 COVID-19 vaccine. Here immunoSEQ multiplex PCR was the method, and the copy in TCRdb shows in-frame clones only, minus some. Of about 86,000 clones in the sample, 60% to 80% were seen once. The material sequenced was peripheral blood, taken on day 0 of AZD1222 vaccination. The source of these receptors is an adult in good health.

This clone occurred a few times. The chain carries TRBV24-1 and TRBJ2-2, with 13 bases fitting TRBD2. Germline loops: CDR1 KGHDR, CDR2 SFDVKD. V was pared by 5 bases and J by 2 bases, with 10 bases of the junction left unmatched. The CDR3 runs 19 residues. In nucleotides, the CDR3 is TGTGCCACCAGTGCCCGACGGACTAGCGGGAGTGTTAACACCGGGGAGCTGTTTTTT. It is translated as CATSARRTSGSVNTGELFF.

Written as DNA, the CDR3 is TGTGCCAGCAGCGTAGGACTAGAAACGACTGATACGCAGTATTTT. Translation gives CASSVGLETTDTQYF. J is TRBJ2-3 and V is TRBV9; possible D gene TRBD2, 6 bases. The CDR3 is 15 amino acids. Germline CDR1 and CDR2: SGDLS and YYNGEE. Trimming pared 0 bases from V and 6 bases from J, leaving 14 bases between.

This clone was counted once. This rearrangement joins TRBV28 to TRBJ2-1, with D possibly TRBD2 on 5 matching bases. There are 13 residues in the CDR3. V shed 2 bases and J shed 12 bases, with 14 bases lying between them. Germline V gives CDR1 MDHEN, CDR2 SYDVKM. The CDR3 loop is CASSLSDLGGQFF. Here the CDR3 DNA reads TGTGCCAGCAGTTTAAGTGATCTAGGAGGGCAGTTCTTC.

CDR3 coding DNA: TGCGCCAGCAGCCAGCGGGAGGGGGGGGCTGAAGCTTTCTTT. Residues: CASSQREGGAEAFF. This sequence joins TRBV4-1 and TRBJ1-1, with TRBD1 as a possible D gene (6 bases). Germline CDR1 is MGHRA and CDR2 is YSYEKL. Trimming removed 3 bases at V and 6 bases at J, with 14 bases between. The CDR3 spans 14 residues.

This clone was observed a single time. This chain joins TRBV19 and TRBJ2-5; D is possibly TRBD1 (5 bases). The CDR3 spans 14 residues. V was trimmed by 5 bases and J by 1 base, leaving 11 bases between them. From germline, CDR1 is LNHDA and CDR2 SQIVND (reference sequence). CDR3 DNA: TGTGCCAGTAGTCGACCCGACAGCCAAGAGACCCAGTACTTC. Protein: CASSRPDSQETQYF. Using reference TRBV19 and TRBJ2-5 for the parts outside the CDR3, the full variable domain is DGGITQSPKYLFRKEGQNVTLSCEQNLNHDAMYWYRQDPGQGLRLIYYSQIVNDFQKGDIAEGYSVSREKKESFPLTVTSAQKNPTAFYLCASSRPDSQETQYFGPGTRLLVL.

This sequence joins TRBV5-4 and TRBJ2-5; unclear D gene. V lost 1 base to trimming and J lost 6 bases, with 10 bases between them. The CDR3 has 13 residues. The germline gives CDR1 SGHNT, CDR2 YYREEE (reference sequence). In nucleotides, the CDR3 is TGTGCCAGCAGCTTGTCCGATTCCCAGACCCAGTACTTC. It encodes CASSLSDSQTQYF.

The V gene is TRBV30, the J gene TRBJ2-3; 11 bases fit TRBD2. J gave up 3 bases and V 4 bases, and 9 bases lay outside the gene matches. From germline, CDR1 is GTSNPN and CDR2 SVGIG (reference sequence). The CDR3 runs to 16 residues. CDR3 sequence: CAWNPPPSGRTDTQYF. The DNA for the CDR3 is TGTGCCTGGAACCCACCACCTAGCGGGAGGACAGATACGCAGTATTTT.

The V gene is TRBV27, the J gene TRBJ2-5; 9 positions agree with TRBD1. The ends lost 10 bases at V and 6 bases at J; junction bases unmatched: 15. The CDR3 sequence is 15 residues long. Germline CDR1 is MNHEY and CDR2 is SMNVEV (reference sequence). The CDR3 sequence is CATKAGTGRAQTQYF. CDR3 DNA sequence: TGTGCCACCAAAGCCGGGACAGGGAGGGCACAGACCCAGTACTTC.

The rearrangement links TRBV29-1 to TRBJ1-1; unclear D gene. Germline CDR1 SQVTM, CDR2 ANQGSEA. This CDR3 is 13 amino acids long. Trimming stripped 6 bases from V and 3 bases from J, with 14 bases between. This CDR3 reads CSVRPTSYTEAFF. The CDR3 nucleotides are TGCAGCGTGCGCCCTACTTCTTACACTGAAGCTTTCTTT.

The DNA of the CDR3 is TGTGCCAGCAGTCATCGGGAGGGGTACAATGAGCAGTTCTTC. Translation: CASSHREGYNEQFF. V and J are TRBV28 and TRBJ2-1; 8 bases map to TRBD2. Unmatched junction bases numbered 4, after V lost 5 bases and J lost 4 bases. CDR3 length: 14 residues. CDR1 and CDR2 from the germline V gene are MDHEN and SYDVKM.

The V and J genes are TRBV12-3 or TRBV12-4 and TRBJ2-1, with a possible D match to TRBD1 (5 bases). V was clipped by 9 bases and J by 0 bases, with 6 bases between them. The CDR3 extends over 12 amino acids. Written as DNA, the CDR3 is TGTGCCAGTAGGGGCTCCTACAATGAGCAGTTCTTC. Encoded protein: CASRGSYNEQFF.

The rearrangement uses TRBV11-3 and TRBJ1-1; D unclear. The CDR3 is 14 residues long. From germline, CDR1 is SGHNT and CDR2 YENEEA. With 5 bases removed from V and 7 bases from J, the gap between germline ends came to 17 bases. The CDR3 bases are TGTGCCAGCAGCACCGGACCCAAGTCGGGTGAAGCTTTCTTT. This translates into CASSTGPKSGEAFF.

CDR3 protein: CASSLTGVSYEQYF. CDR3 nucleotide sequence: TGTGCCAGCAGCCTTACAGGGGTATCCTACGAGCAGTACTTC. The V call is TRBV5-4, the J call TRBJ2-7; 7 positions match TRBD1. CDR1 and CDR2 (germline): SGHNT, YYREEE (reference sequence). V shed 4 bases and J 1 base; nucleotides not matched to a gene: 5. CDR3 size: 14 residues.

V and J are TRBV11-2 and TRBJ2-7, with 8 bases matching TRBD1. Germline V lookup: CDR1 SGHAT, CDR2 FQNNGV. This CDR3 has 16 residues. V lost 0 bases to trimming and J lost 2 bases; unmatched junction nucleotides: 6. CDR3: CASSLEAGTGPYEQYF. The DNA of the CDR3 is TGTGCCAGCAGCTTAGAGGCCGGGACAGGCCCCTACGAGCAGTACTTC.

In this sample, this clone turned up a few times. The V gene is TRBV20-1, the J gene TRBJ1-3; no clear D. The CDR3 is 11 amino acids. Germline values: CDR1 DFQATT, CDR2 SNEGSKA (reference sequence). Between the trimmed V and J ends, which lost 3 bases and 4 bases, there was a span of 4 bases. The CDR3 region has the DNA TGCAGTGCTAGGACAGGAAACACCATATATTTT. Translation: CSARTGNTIYF.

This clone is a singleton in its sample. J is TRBJ1-5 and V is TRBV9; 8 bases are a match to TRBD1. The germline V gene encodes CDR1 SGDLS and CDR2 YYNGEE. The V segment lost 4 bases and the J segment 5 bases; nucleotides outside the gene matches: 8. The CDR3 extends over 15 amino acids. Written as DNA, the CDR3 is TGTGCCAGCAGCATCGGGGCAGGGGGCTATCAGCCCCAGCATTTT. It is translated as CASSIGAGGYQPQHF.

The genes are TRBV28 and TRBJ2-5, with a tentative D call TRBD1 (6 bases). V lost 3 bases to trimming and J lost 5 bases, with 16 bases between them. Germline V gene lookup returns CDR1 MDHEN and CDR2 SYDVKM. The CDR3 consists of 15 residues. The CDR3 loop is CASSLVGGLQETQYF. CDR3 DNA sequence: TGTGCCAGCAGTTTGGTAGGGGGTCTCCAGGAGACCCAGTACTTC.

The chain recombines TRBV24-1 with TRBJ2-3, with no clear D. This CDR3 spans 11 amino acids. Germline V gene lookup returns CDR1 KGHDR and CDR2 SFDVKD. Deletions cut 9 bases from V and 7 bases from J, with 10 bases between. This chain's CDR3 is CATSFGYTQYF. The CDR3 coding sequence is TGTGCCACCTCATTTGGGTATACGCAGTATTTT.

This sequence joins TRBV24-1 and TRBJ2-3, with D perhaps being TRBD1 or TRBD2 (6 bases each). This CDR3 is 17 amino acids long. Germline loops: CDR1 KGHDR, CDR2 SFDVKD. V lost 3 bases and J lost 1, with 16 bases in between. Written as DNA, the CDR3 is TGTGCCACCAGTGATCCCGCCGAGGGGGGAGGCACAGATACGCAGTATTTT. It yields the protein CATSDPAEGGGTDTQYF.

The chain links TRBV28 to TRBJ1-1, with a weak D call TRBD1 (5 bases). The germline V and J ends were trimmed by 5 bases and 3 bases, with 16 bases remaining between them. CDR1 is MDHEN, CDR2 SYDVKM, per germline. The CDR3 has 15 amino acids. The chain's CDR3 is CASSALAPGDTEAFF. The CDR3 DNA sequence: TGTGCCAGCAGTGCCCTCGCCCCGGGGGACACTGAAGCTTTCTTT.

The gene calls are TRBV21-1 and TRBJ2-7. TRBV21-1 is a pseudogene locus. This CDR3 is 16 amino acids long. CDR3 DNA: TGTGCCAGCAGCAAAGAGGTGGGGACGAGATCCTACGAGCAGTACTTC. It encodes CASSKEVGTRSYEQYF.

The chain carries TRBV28 and TRBJ1-3; D is undetermined. Trimming stripped 6 bases from V and 3 bases from J, with 6 bases between. The germline CDR1 and CDR2 sequences are MDHEN and SYDVKM. CDR3 length equals 12 residues. The CDR3 region has the DNA TGTGCCAGCAGCGAACGTGGAAACACCATATATTTT. This encodes CASSERGNTIYF.

V is TRBV5-1 and J is TRBJ2-7; 11 nucleotides match TRBD1. This CDR3 contains 16 residues. The germline gives CDR1 SGHRS, CDR2 YFSETQ. Trimming took 0 bases from V and 3 from J; bases not matched to a gene: 5. The CDR3 loop is CASSLARGTGGYEQYF. CDR3 sequence (DNA): TGCGCCAGCAGCTTGGCCCGCGGGACAGGGGGCTACGAGCAGTACTTC. Drawing the rest from reference TRBV5-1 and TRBJ2-7, the complete variable domain is KAGVTQTPRYLIKTRGQQVTLSCSPISGHRSVSWYQQTPGQGLQFLFEYFSETQRNKGNFPGRFSGRQFSNSRSEMNVSTLELGDSALYLCASSLARGTGGYEQYFGPGTRLTVT.

The chain carries TRBV28 and TRBJ2-5; 7 bases map to TRBD1. Germline lookup yields CDR1 MDHEN and CDR2 SYDVKM. The CDR3 length is 16 residues. Trimming took 4 bases from V and 5 from J; bases not matched to a gene: 13. The DNA of the CDR3 is TGTGCCAGCAGTTCGTCGACAGGGATGGGGTGGGAGACCCAGTACTTC. It encodes CASSSSTGMGWETQYF.

V gene TRBV10-1 combines with J gene TRBJ2-7; D remains ambiguous. CDR1 is WNHNN, CDR2 SYGVQD, per germline (reference sequence). The germline V and J ends were trimmed by 0 bases and 0 bases, with 9 bases remaining between them. The CDR3 covers 15 residues. In DNA, the CDR3 is TGCGCCAGCAGTGAGTCAATCGGACGCTCCTACGAGCAGTACTTC. Translated, it gives CASSESIGRSYEQYF.

CDR3 loop: CASSRGLAGGYEQYF. CDR3 DNA sequence: TGTGCCAGCAGCCGGGGACTAGCGGGAGGCTACGAGCAGTACTTC. V gene TRBV7-2 combines with J gene TRBJ2-7, with TRBD2 identical over 15 bases. J lost 3 bases, V lost 5 bases, and 2 bases had no gene match. The CDR3 spans 15 residues. Germline V lookup: CDR1 SGHTA, CDR2 FQGNSA.

The rearrangement joins TRBV1 to TRBJ2-2; TRBD2, as called in the table, went unchecked against the DNA. TRBV1 is marked as a pseudogene. This CDR3 is built from 18 residues. DNA of the CDR3: TGCACCAGCAGCCAAGAGGTCGGACTAGCACCGAACACCGGGGAGCTGTTTTTT. This translates into CTSSQEVGLAPNTGELFF.

The chain joins TRBV19 to TRBJ2-2; 8 bases are a match to TRBD1. The CDR3 extends over 18 amino acids. V shed 3 bases and J 4 bases; nucleotides not matched to a gene: 13. The germline V gene encodes CDR1 LNHDA and CDR2 SQIVND (reference sequence). Written as DNA, the CDR3 is TGTGCCAGTAGTATTGCGGCCGGCAGGGGGCGCGGCACCGGGGAGCTGTTTTTT. Its protein product is CASSIAAGRGRGTGELFF.